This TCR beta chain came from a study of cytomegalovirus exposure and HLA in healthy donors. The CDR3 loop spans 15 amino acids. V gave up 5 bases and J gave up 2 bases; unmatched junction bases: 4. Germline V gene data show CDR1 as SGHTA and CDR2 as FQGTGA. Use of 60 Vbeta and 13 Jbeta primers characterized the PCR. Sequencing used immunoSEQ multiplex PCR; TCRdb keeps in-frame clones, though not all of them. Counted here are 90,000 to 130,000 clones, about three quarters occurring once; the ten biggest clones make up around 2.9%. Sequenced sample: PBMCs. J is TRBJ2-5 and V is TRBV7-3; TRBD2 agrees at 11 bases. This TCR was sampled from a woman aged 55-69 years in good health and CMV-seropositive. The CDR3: CASSRTSGLQETQYF. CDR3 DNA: TGTGCCAGCAGCCGGACTAGCGGGCTGCAAGAGACCCAGTACTTC.